The clone carrying this T cell receptor beta chain has only one observation. Its antigen remains unidentified. Vbeta (60) and Jbeta (13) primers were used in the PCR. Original processing notes: The count from a later analysis was 70 million to 85 million unique TCR beta chains, some 9.9 million of them shared. The protocol was immunoSEQ multiplex PCR, while the TCRdb copy is restricted to in-frame clones and leaves out a portion. V, J and clone size are taken as reported in that table, and D and trimming were inferred from the DNA itself. The sample holds around 130,000 clones; about three quarters are singletons and the top ten take roughly 1.9%. The V gene's germline CDR1 is LNHDA and CDR2 SQIVND (reference sequence). V was shortened by 6 bases and J by 2 bases, with 10 bases between the two germline ends. This CDR3 region has 14 residues. This entry comes from a study of cytomegalovirus exposure and HLA in healthy donors.

The study, taken as a whole, reports: It emerged from a later analysis that several of the most significant clusters appeared to be linked to common viral pathogens. TCR beta chains associated with HLA were, in a later analysis, more clonally expanded than equally common others. A later analysis revealed that TCR association rates differed between HLA loci, peaking at DRB1 and bottoming out at HLA-C.

This clonotype originated in a woman between 40 and 55 years old in good health and CMV-seronegative. V is TRBV19 and J is TRBJ2-2; perhaps TRBD1 as D (5 bases). The specimen was PBMCs. Here the CDR3 reads CASRRTPNTGELFF. DNA of the CDR3: TGTGCCAGTAGAAGGACACCTAACACCGGGGAGCTGTTTTTT.